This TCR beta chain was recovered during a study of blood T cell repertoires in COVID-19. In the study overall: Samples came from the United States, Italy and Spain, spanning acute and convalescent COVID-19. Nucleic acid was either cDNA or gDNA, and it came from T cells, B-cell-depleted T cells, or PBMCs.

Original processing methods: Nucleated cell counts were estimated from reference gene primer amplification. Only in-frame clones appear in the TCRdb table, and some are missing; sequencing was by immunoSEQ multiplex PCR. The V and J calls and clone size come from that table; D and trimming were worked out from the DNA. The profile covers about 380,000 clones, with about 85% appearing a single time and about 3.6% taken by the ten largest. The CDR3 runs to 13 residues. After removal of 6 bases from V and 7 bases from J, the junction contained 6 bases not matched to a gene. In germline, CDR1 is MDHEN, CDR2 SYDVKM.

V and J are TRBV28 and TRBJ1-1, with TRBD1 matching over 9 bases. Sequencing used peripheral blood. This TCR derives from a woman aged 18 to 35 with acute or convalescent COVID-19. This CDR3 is CASSYTGGGEAFF. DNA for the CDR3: TGTGCCAGCAGCTATACAGGGGGCGGTGAAGCTTTCTTT.